These 11 T cell receptor beta chains came from one sample sequenced in a study of blood T cells in healthy people across ages. Together with a sample-barcoded 5' primer, a J-beta primer mix was included in a second PCR lasting about 6 to 11 cycles. TCRdb reprocessed the 5' RACE reads via MiXCR and lists one record per CDR3 protein. Of around 850,000 distinct CDR3 sequences in the sample, about 34% were seen once. Sequencing used blood. The receptors were gathered from a man aged 18 to 29 in good health.

This clonotype was observed a handful of times. This sequence joins TRBV20-1 and TRBJ1-1; D uncertain. CDR3 length: 10 residues. V gave up 4 bases and J gave up 5 bases, with 5 bases separating them. Germline CDR1 reads DFQATT; CDR2 reads SNEGSKA (reference sequence). This CDR3 is CSAIWTEAFF. CDR3 nucleotides: TGCAGTGCTATCTGGACTGAAGCTTTCTTT.

This clonotype was observed a few times. J is TRBJ1-3 and V is TRBV7-6; 7 nucleotides align to TRBD1. V was pared by 11 bases and J by 0 bases, with 10 bases of the junction left unmatched. Germline V gene sequence: CDR1 SGHVS, CDR2 FNYEAQ. The CDR3 runs to 15 residues. CDR3 amino acids: CASRQGTFSGNTIYF. DNA of the CDR3: TGTGCCTCCCGACAGGGCACGTTCTCTGGAAACACCATATATTTT.

With regard to this clonotype: One base away lies a much larger clone, so this may be a sequencing read error. As DNA, the CDR3 is TGTGCTAGTGGTGCCGACCGGGACACCTCCTACAATGAGCAGTACTTC. Translating it yields CASGADRDTSYNEQYF. The chain couples TRBV12-5 to TRBJ2-1, with D maybe TRBD1 (6 bases). The DNA matches TRBJ2-7 better at its end, which makes the J call doubtful. This CDR3 has 16 amino acids. CDR1 and CDR2 from the germline V gene are LGHNT and FRNRAP.

This clonotype showed up many times. The chain links TRBV12-3 or TRBV12-4 to TRBJ2-7, with D unresolved. V lost 5 bases and J 1 base, leaving 12 bases between the germline ends. This CDR3 has 14 amino acids. CDR3 bases: TGTGCCAGCAGTCCCTTCGTCTCGTCCTACGAGCAGTACTTC. It translates to CASSPFVSSYEQYF.

The V and J genes are TRBV2 and TRBJ1-2; 9 bases are shared with TRBD1. The CDR3 loop spans 14 amino acids. The V segment lost 5 bases and the J segment 5 bases; nucleotides outside the gene matches: 6. From germline, CDR1 is SNHLY and CDR2 FYNNEI. The CDR3 bases are TGTGCCAGCAGTTTACAGGGGGCGAAGTATGGCTACACCTTC. Translation gives CASSLQGAKYGYTF.

V gene TRBV10-3 combines with J gene TRBJ2-7, with D possibly being TRBD2 (6 bases). Trimming took off 0 bases at V and 0 bases at J, with 12 bases between the two ends. Germline V gene data show CDR1 as ENHRY and CDR2 as SYGVKD. This CDR3 is built from 16 residues. Here the CDR3 reads CAISESEGLSSYEQYF. Here the CDR3 DNA reads TGTGCCATCAGTGAGTCGGAGGGGTTGAGCTCCTACGAGCAGTACTTC.

A word on this clonotype: Possible read error: a much larger clone is one base away. In DNA form, the CDR3 reads TGTGCCAGCTACCCCCAGGGCGGACAAAACATTCGGTACTTC. This sequence encodes CASYPQGGQNIRYF. This chain joins TRBV21-1 and TRBJ2-4; TRBD1 reflects the table's D call only, with no check against the DNA. TRBV21-1 represents a pseudogene. This CDR3 spans 14 amino acids.

About this clonotype itself: This may stem from a read error, because a much larger clone lies one nucleotide away. This likely comes from a read error, as the CDR3 has no conserved phenylalanine or tryptophan at its end. The genes are TRBV27 and TRBJ1-1; a possible D gene is TRBD1 (6 bases). The V end lost 5 bases, the J end lost 1 base, and 11 bases lay between the germline ends. Germline values: CDR1 MNHEY, CDR2 SMNVEV (reference sequence). The CDR3 spans 14 residues. CDR3 in DNA: TGTGCCAGCAGTACCCAGGACAGGAACACTGAAGCTTTCTAT. It translates to CASSTQDRNTEAFY.

The chain combines TRBV28 with TRBJ2-4; the match to TRBD1 covers 10 bases. Judging by the DNA end, TRBJ2-7 fits better; the J call may be wrong. Germline lookup yields CDR1 MDHEN and CDR2 SYDVKM. The CDR3 has 15 amino acids. This CDR3 reads CASRGTGASSYEQYF. CDR3 coding DNA: TGTGCCAGCAGGGGGACAGGGGCGAGCTCCTACGAGCAGTACTTC.

Details on this clonotype: This clone may be a read error of a much larger clone one base away. DNA for the CDR3: TGTGCCGGCAGCGTAGTCGGGGGGACGTACAATGAGCAGTTCTTC. Amino acids: CAGSVVGGTYNEQFF. The chain couples TRBV9 to TRBJ2-1, with 7 bases identical to TRBD2. Germline values: CDR1 SGDLS, CDR2 YYNGEE. The CDR3 consists of 15 residues.

The V and J genes are TRBV7-2 and TRBJ1-3, with TRBD1 as a possible D gene (5 bases). Trimming left V 5 bases short and J 0 bases short, with 11 bases between. The germline V gene encodes CDR1 SGHTA and CDR2 FQGNSA. The CDR3 has 15 amino acids. DNA for the CDR3: TGTGCCAGCAGCGCCGGACACGACTCTGGAAACACCATATATTTT. It codes for CASSAGHDSGNTIYF. The full variable domain, in which reference TRBV7-2 and TRBJ1-3 provide the parts outside the CDR3, is GAGVSQSPSNKVTEKGKDVELRCDPISGHTALYWYRQSLGQGLEFLIYFQGNSAPDKSGLPSDRFSAERTGGSVSTLTIQRTQQEDSAVYLCASSAGHDSGNTIYFGEGSWLTVV.